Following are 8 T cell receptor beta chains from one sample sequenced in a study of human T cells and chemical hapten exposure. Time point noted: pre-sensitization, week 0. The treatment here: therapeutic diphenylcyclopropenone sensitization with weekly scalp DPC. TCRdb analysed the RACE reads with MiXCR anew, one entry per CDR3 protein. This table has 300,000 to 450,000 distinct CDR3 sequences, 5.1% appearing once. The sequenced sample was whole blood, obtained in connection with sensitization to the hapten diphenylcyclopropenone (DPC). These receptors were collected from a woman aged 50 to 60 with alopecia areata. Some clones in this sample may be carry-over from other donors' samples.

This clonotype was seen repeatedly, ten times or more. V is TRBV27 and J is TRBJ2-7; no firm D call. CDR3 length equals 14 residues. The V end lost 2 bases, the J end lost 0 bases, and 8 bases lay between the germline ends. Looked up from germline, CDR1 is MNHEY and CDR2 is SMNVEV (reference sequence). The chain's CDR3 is CASSLRSSSYEQYF. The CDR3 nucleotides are TGTGCCAGCAGTTTACGCAGCAGCTCCTACGAGCAGTACTTC.

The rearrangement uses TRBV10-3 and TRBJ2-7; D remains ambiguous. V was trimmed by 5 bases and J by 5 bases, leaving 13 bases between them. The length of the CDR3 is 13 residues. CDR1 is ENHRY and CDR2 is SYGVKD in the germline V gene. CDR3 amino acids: CAISRQMSDEQYF. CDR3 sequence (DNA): TGTGCCATCAGTCGCCAGATGTCGGACGAGCAGTACTTC.

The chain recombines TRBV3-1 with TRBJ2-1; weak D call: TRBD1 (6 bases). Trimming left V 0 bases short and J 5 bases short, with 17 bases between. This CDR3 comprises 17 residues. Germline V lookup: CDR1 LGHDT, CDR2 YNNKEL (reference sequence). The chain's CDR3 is CASSQDRRTGKNNEQFF. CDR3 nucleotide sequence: TGTGCCAGCAGCCAAGATCGGAGAACAGGGAAGAACAATGAGCAGTTCTTC.

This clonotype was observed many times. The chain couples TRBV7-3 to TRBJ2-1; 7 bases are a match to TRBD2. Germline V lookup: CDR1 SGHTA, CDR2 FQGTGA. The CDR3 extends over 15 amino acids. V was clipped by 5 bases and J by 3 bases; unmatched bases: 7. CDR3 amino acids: CASSPGLGSYNEQFF. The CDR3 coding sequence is TGTGCCAGCAGCCCCGGACTAGGTAGCTACAATGAGCAGTTCTTC.

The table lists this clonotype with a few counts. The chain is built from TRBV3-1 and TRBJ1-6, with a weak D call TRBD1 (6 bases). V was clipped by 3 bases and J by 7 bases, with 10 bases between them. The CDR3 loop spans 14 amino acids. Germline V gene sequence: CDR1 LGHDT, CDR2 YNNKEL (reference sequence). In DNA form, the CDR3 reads TGTGCCAGCAGCCACGGACAGCAGAATTCACCCCTCCACTTT. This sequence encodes CASSHGQQNSPLHF.

Here the CDR3 reads CASSLDRGQNIQYF. The CDR3 bases are TGTGCCAGCAGCCTGGACAGGGGGCAAAACATTCAGTACTTC. This chain connects TRBV13 to TRBJ2-4, with 11 positions matching TRBD1. The CDR3 runs to 14 residues. V was pared by 5 bases and J by 5 bases, with 2 bases of the junction left unmatched. Germline V lookup: CDR1 PRHDT, CDR2 FYEKMQ (reference sequence).

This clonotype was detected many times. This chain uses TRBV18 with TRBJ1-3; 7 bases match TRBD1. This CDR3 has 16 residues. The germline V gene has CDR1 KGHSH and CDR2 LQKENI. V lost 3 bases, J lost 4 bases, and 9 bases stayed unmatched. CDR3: CASSPKTGARGNTIYF. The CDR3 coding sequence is TGTGCCAGCTCACCCAAAACAGGGGCTCGCGGAAACACCATATATTTT. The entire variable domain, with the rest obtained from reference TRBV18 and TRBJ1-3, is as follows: NAGVMQNPRHLVRRRGQEARLRCSPMKGHSHVYWYRQLPEEGLKFMVYLQKENIIDESGMPKERFSAEFPKEGPSILRIQQVVRGDSAAYFCASSPKTGARGNTIYFGEGSWLTVV.

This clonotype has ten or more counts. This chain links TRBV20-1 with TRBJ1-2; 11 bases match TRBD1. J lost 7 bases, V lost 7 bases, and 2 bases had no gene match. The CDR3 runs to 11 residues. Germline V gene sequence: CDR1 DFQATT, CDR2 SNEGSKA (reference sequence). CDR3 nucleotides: TGCAGTGTTGGGACAGGGGGTGGCTACACCTTC. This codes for CSVGTGGGYTF.